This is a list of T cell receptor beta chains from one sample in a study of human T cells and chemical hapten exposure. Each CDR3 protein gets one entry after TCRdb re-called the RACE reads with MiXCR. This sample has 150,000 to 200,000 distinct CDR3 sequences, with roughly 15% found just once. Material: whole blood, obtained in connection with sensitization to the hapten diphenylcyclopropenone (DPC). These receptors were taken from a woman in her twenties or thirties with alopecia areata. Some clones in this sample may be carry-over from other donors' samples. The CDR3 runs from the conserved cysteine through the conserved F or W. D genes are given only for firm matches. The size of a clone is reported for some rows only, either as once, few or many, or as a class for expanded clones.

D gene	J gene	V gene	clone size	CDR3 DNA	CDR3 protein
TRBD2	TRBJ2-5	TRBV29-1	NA	TGCAGCGTCGGGGGGGTTAACCAAGAGACCCAGTACTTC	CSVGGVNQETQYF
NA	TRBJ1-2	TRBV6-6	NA	TGTGCCAGCAGTTACTCCAGATCTCAGAACTATGGCTACACCTTC	CASSYSRSQNYGYTF
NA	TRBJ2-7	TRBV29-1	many	TGCAGCGTTGCGACAGGACTCGAGCAGTACTTC	CSVATGLEQYF
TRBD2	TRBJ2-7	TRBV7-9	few	TGTGCCAGCAGAGTGGGACTAGCGGGAGGACACGGTTACGAGCAGTACTTC	CASRVGLAGGHGYEQYF
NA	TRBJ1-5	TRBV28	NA	TGTGCCAGCGCAGCACTCTATAGCAATCAGCCCCAGCATTTT	CASAALYSNQPQHF
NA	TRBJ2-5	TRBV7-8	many	TGTGCCAGCAGCTTAGGGTTCCAAGAGACCCAGTACTTC	CASSLGFQETQYF
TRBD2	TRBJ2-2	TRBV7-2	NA	TGTGCCAGTCAAACGGGGGGATACACCGGGGAGCTGTTTTTT	CASQTGGYTGELFF
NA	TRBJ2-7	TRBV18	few	TGTGCCAGCTCACCACCGGGACTCCACTACGAGCAGTACTTC	CASSPPGLHYEQYF
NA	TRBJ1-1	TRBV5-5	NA	TGTGCCAGCAGCTTGTATTCTGTAAGGACTGAAGCTTTCTTT	CASSLYSVRTEAFF
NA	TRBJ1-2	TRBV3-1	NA	TGTGCCAGCAGCCAAGATGGCCGGGGGAATGGCTACACCTTC	CASSQDGRGNGYTF
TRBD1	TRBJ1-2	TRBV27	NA	TGTGCCAGCAGTTCACCCCGACAGGGGAACTATGGCTACACCTTC	CASSSPRQGNYGYTF
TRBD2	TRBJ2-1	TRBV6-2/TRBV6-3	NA	TGTGCCAGCAGACCACATGGACTAGCGGGGTACAATGAGCAGTTCTTC	CASRPHGLAGYNEQFF
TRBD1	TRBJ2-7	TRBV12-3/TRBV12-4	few	TGTGCCAGCAGCCCCTATAGCCAGGGGGCGTCCTACGAGCAGTACTTC	CASSPYSQGASYEQYF
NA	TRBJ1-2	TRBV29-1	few	TGCAGCGTTGGACAGGACGCTAACTATGGCTACACCTTC	CSVGQDANYGYTF
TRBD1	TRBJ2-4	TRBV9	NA	TGTGCCAGCAGCCCGGGGACAGGGGGTATGAAAAACATTCAGTACTTC	CASSPGTGGMKNIQYF
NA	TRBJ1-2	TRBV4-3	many	TGCGCCAGCAGCCAAGACAGCCGCTGGGGCTACACCTTC	CASSQDSRWGYTF
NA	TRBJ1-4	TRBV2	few	TGTGCCAGCTTGGGGGGTGAAAAACTGTTTTTT	CASLGGEKLFF
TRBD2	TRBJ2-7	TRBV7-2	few	TGTGCCAGCAGCTTTAACGGACTAGCGGGTCCCTACGAGCAGTACTTC	CASSFNGLAGPYEQYF
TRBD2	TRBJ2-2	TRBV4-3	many	TGCGCCAGCAGCCAAGGCTCTAGCGGGAGGAGGTCCGGGGAGCTGTTTTTT	CASSQGSSGRRSGELFF
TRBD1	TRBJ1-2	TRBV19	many	TGTGCCAGCCGGGACAGACCTAACTATGGCTACACCTTC	CASRDRPNYGYTF
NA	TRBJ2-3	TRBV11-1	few	TGTGCCAGCAGCACGCGGACCCAGGGTCTCACAGATACGCAGTATTTT	CASSTRTQGLTDTQYF
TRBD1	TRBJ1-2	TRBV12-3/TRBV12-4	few	TGTGCCAGCAGTTTTGAACAGGGGATAGGGGGCTACACCTTC	CASSFEQGIGGYTF
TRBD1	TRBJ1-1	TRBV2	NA	TGTGCCAGCAGTGGACCGGGACAGGGGATGGGAACTGAAGCTTTCTTT	CASSGPGQGMGTEAFF
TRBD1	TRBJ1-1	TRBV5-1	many	TGCGCCAGCGGAGAGGTGGGACAGGGGGCCTCAGCTTTCTTT	CASGEVGQGASAFF
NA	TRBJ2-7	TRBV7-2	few	TGTGCCAGCAGCTCCGGACAGCCCGGAGGCTACGAGCAGTACTTC	CASSSGQPGGYEQYF
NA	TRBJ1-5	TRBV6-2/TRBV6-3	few	TGTGCCAGCAGTGCCAGGGATCAGCCCCAGCATTTT	CASSARDQPQHF
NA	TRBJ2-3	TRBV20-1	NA	TGCAGTGCTAGAGATCCGGCAGGGTTTAGCACAGATACGCAGTATTTT	CSARDPAGFSTDTQYF
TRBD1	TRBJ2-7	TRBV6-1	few	TGTGCCAGCAAGTGGACAGGGAACTACGAGCAGTACTTC	CASKWTGNYEQYF
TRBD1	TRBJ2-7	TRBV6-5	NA	TGTGCCAGCAGTTACAGACAGGGCCCCTACGAGCAGTACTTC	CASSYRQGPYEQYF
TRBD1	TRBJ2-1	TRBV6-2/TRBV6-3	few	TGTGCCAGCGGATTTCCGGGACAGGGTTACAATGAGCAGTTCTTC	CASGFPGQGYNEQFF
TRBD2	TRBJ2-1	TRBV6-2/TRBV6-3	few	TGTGCCAGCAGCCATGGGGCTAGCGGGGGGCAGGGGGAGCAGTTCTTC	CASSHGASGGQGEQFF
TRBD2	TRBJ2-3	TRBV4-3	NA	TGCGCCAGCAGCCAAGAACTAGCGGGAGTGGGTACGCAGTATTTT	CASSQELAGVGTQYF
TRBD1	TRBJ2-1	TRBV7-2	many	TGTGCCAGCAGCTTCGGGACAGGGTCCTATGAGCAGTTCTTC	CASSFGTGSYEQFF
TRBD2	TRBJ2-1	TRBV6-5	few	TGTGCCAGCAGTCTGCTAGCGGGAGTCTACAATGAGCAGTTCTTC	CASSLLAGVYNEQFF
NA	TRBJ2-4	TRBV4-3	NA	TGCGCCAGCAGCCAAGATTTAGGGTCTAACATTCAGTACTTC	CASSQDLGSNIQYF
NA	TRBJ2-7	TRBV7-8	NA	TGTGCCAGCAGCTTCTCGGACCTCTACGAGCAGTACTTC	CASSFSDLYEQYF
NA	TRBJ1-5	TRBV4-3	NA	TGCGCCAGCAGCCCAAAGGGTGATAGCAATCAGCCCCAGCATTTT	CASSPKGDSNQPQHF
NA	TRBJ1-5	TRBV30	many	TGTGCCTGTAATCAGGGGACACTAAACCAGCCCCAGCATTTT	CACNQGTLNQPQHF
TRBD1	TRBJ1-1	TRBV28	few	TGTGCCAGCAGACCGCTCGGGACAGAGGTCACTGAAGCTTTCTTT	CASRPLGTEVTEAFF
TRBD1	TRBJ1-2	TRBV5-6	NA	TGTGCCAGCAGCCCGCGAGGACAGGGAACTACATATCTTTTCCTGTATGGCTACACCTTC	CASSPRGQGTTYLFLYGYTF
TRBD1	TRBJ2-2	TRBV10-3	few	TGTGCCATCAGTGAAACGGGACAGGGGAACACCGGGGAGCTGTTTTTT	CAISETGQGNTGELFF
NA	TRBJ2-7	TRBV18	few	TGTGCCAGCTCACTAAAGACCCCCTACGAGCAGTACTTC	CASSLKTPYEQYF
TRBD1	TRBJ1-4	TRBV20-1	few	TGCAGTGCTAGAGATCCCAAGGGGGCGGTTGAAAAACTGTTTTTT	CSARDPKGAVEKLFF
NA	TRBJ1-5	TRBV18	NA	TGTGCCAGCTCACAAACAGGGCGCGAGCCCCAGCATTTT	CASSQTGREPQHF
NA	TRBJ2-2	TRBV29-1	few	TGCAGCGTTGCCCCCAACGATCCGAACACCGGGGAGCTGTTTTTT	CSVAPNDPNTGELFF
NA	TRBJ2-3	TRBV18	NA	TGTGCCAGCTCACGCTTTAACGGGGACTCAGATACGCAGTATTTT	CASSRFNGDSDTQYF
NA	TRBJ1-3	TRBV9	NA	TGTGCCAGCAGCGTAGACCTCCGGACAGCCCCTGGAAACACCATATATTTT	CASSVDLRTAPGNTIYF
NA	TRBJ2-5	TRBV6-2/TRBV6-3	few	TGTGCCAGCAGCCCCCCCGGACACCCGTACCAAGAGACCCAGTACTTC	CASSPPGHPYQETQYF
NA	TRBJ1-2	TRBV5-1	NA	TGCGCCAGCAGCTTGGACCTCGTCGGGCAGGGAGGATTTGATGGCTACACCTTC	CASSLDLVGQGGFDGYTF
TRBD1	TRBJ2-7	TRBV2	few	TGTGCCCAAAGCGGGACAGGGAGCTACGAGCAGTACTTC	CAQSGTGSYEQYF
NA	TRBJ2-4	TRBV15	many	TGTGCCACCAGCAGAGAGATCCGAAGGAGTGAAGGGAACATTCAGTACTTC	CATSREIRRSEGNIQYF
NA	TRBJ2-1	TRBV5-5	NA	TGTGCCAGCAGCTTGGCCCCCCAAGAGCAGTTCTTC	CASSLAPQEQFF
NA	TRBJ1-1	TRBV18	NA	TGTGCCAGCTCACCACGGGACGGTAACACTGAAGCTTTCTTT	CASSPRDGNTEAFF
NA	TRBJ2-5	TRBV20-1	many	TGCAGTGCTACAGGGAACCAAGAGACCCAGTACTTC	CSATGNQETQYF
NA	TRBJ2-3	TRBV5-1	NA	TGCGCCAGCAGCATCGGACAGACCTCCACAGATACGCAGTATTTT	CASSIGQTSTDTQYF